One sample yielded the 29 T cell receptor beta chains listed below, sequenced in a study of T cells after yellow fever vaccination. TCRdb reanalysed the 5' RACE reads using MiXCR and keeps one entry per CDR3 protein. The sample consists of about 580,000 distinct CDR3 sequences, roughly a sixth of them appearing once. Here the sequenced sample was PBMCs, taken about 5 days after the first yellow fever vaccination. Receptors originate from a man aged 18-30 years who received the YFV17D yellow fever vaccine.

This clonotype has more than one count but fewer than ten. The chain has TRBV4-1 and TRBJ2-7, with TRBD2 as a possible D gene (6 bases). The ends were cut back, 1 base at V and 0 bases at J, with 16 bases in the middle. CDR3 length: 17 residues. Germline V gene data show CDR1 as MGHRA and CDR2 as YSYEKL. CDR3 nucleotides: TGCGCCAGCAGCCAAGCCCCACCGGGAGCGAGCTCCTACGAGCAGTACTTC. This translates into CASSQAPPGASSYEQYF.

This clonotype came up a few times. The chain joins TRBV5-1 to TRBJ2-3, with 11 bases fitting TRBD2. CDR3 size: 17 residues. Germline V gives CDR1 SGHRS, CDR2 YFSETQ. V gave up 5 bases and J gave up 0 bases; unmatched junction bases: 8. The CDR3 DNA follows: TGCGCCAGCAGTTGGTCTAGCGGGGGGAGTAGCACAGATACGCAGTATTTT. Translation: CASSWSSGGSSTDTQYF.

The V and J genes are TRBV9 and TRBJ2-3; 7 nucleotides line up with TRBD2. With V trimmed by 3 bases and J by 7 bases, 17 bases remained unmatched. The germline gives CDR1 SGDLS, CDR2 YYNGEE. The CDR3 sequence is 17 residues long. The CDR3 nucleotides read TGTGCCAGCAGCGGAGCCCCCGAGAGCGGGGCGCAACATACGCAGTATTTT. This sequence encodes CASSGAPESGAQHTQYF.

This clonotype was seen more than once but under ten times. The chain combines TRBV6-1 with TRBJ2-1; 12 bases align to TRBD2. Germline CDR1 reads MNHNS; CDR2 reads SASEGT. Trimming removed 6 bases from V and 7 bases from J; junction bases left unmatched: 10. The CDR3 extends over 16 amino acids. The CDR3 region is CASSQLAGGHLNEQFF. The CDR3 bases are TGTGCCAGCAGCCAACTAGCGGGGGGCCATCTTAATGAGCAGTTCTTC.

This clonotype showed up many times. The J gene is TRBJ2-7, the V gene TRBV2, with D unresolved. The V end lost 2 bases, the J end lost 1 base, and 3 bases lay between the germline ends. CDR1 is SNHLY, CDR2 FYNNEI, per germline. The CDR3 is made up of 12 amino acids. For the CDR3, the DNA is TGTGCCAGCAGTGAAACGTCCTACGAGCAGTACTTC. It yields the protein CASSETSYEQYF.

Many counts were recorded for this clonotype. The chain couples TRBV15 to TRBJ1-4; TRBD1 aligns across 10 bases. The junction had 6 bases not matched to a gene; V was cut back by 1 base and J by 1 base. CDR3 length: 18 residues. From germline, CDR1 is LNHNV and CDR2 YYDKDF (reference sequence). The CDR3 loop reads CATSRGKTGGRTNEKLFF. The CDR3 DNA reads as TGTGCCACCAGCAGAGGGAAGACAGGGGGCCGAACTAATGAAAAACTGTTTTTT.

This clonotype was detected only a few times. The chain has TRBV5-1 and TRBJ2-5, with 8 bases aligning to TRBD1. V lost 0 bases to trimming and J lost 5 bases; unmatched junction nucleotides: 6. Germline V gives CDR1 SGHRS, CDR2 YFSETQ. This CDR3 region has 15 residues. As DNA, the CDR3 is TGCGCCAGCAGCTTGGGTGCAGGGGGCGAGGAGACCCAGTACTTC. It specifies CASSLGAGGEETQYF.

This clonotype is medium-sized (0.01 to 0.1%). The V and J genes are TRBV20-1 and TRBJ2-7; 7 bases fit TRBD1. The CDR3 loop spans 13 amino acids. Germline CDR1 DFQATT, CDR2 SNEGSKA (reference sequence). V lost 3 bases to trimming and J lost 3 bases; unmatched junction nucleotides: 5. The CDR3 spells CSARTGIRYEQYF. Written as DNA, the CDR3 is TGCAGTGCTAGGACAGGGATCCGCTACGAGCAGTACTTC.

This clonotype was detected only a few times. CDR3 in DNA: TGTGCCAGCTCGCCTATGGACGGCTATGGCTACACCTTC. Translating it yields CASSPMDGYGYTF. The V call is TRBV18, the J call TRBJ1-2; no clear D gene. CDR3 length: 13 amino acids. CDR1 is KGHSH, CDR2 LQKENI, per germline. V lost 6 bases and J 4 bases, leaving 12 bases between the germline ends.

CDR3 residues: CASSYRGQGWWFF. In nucleotides, the CDR3 is TGTGCCAGCAGTTACCGTGGACAGGGGTGGTGGTTCTTC. The rearrangement joins TRBV6-5 to TRBJ2-1, with 9 bases identical to TRBD1. The CDR3 sequence is 13 residues long. Unmatched junction bases numbered 8, after V lost 2 bases and J lost 15 bases. Germline CDR1 reads MNHEY; CDR2 reads SVGAGI.

The chain joins TRBV5-1 to TRBJ2-1, with TRBD2 as a possible D gene (5 bases). Germline V gives CDR1 SGHRS, CDR2 YFSETQ. V dropped 0 bases and J dropped 7 bases, with 11 bases sitting between them. CDR3 length equals 14 residues. Written as DNA, the CDR3 is TGCGCCAGCAGCTTGGGACTACCTGAGAATGAGCAGTTCTTC. Its translation is CASSLGLPENEQFF.

This clonotype was recorded a few times. The chain has TRBV20-1 and TRBJ2-1; tentatively, D is TRBD1 or TRBD2 (6 bases each). The V gene's germline CDR1 is DFQATT and CDR2 SNEGSKA (reference sequence). The CDR3 is made up of 15 amino acids. Trimming removed 3 bases from V and 2 bases from J, with 14 bases in between. CDR3 DNA: TGCAGTGCTAGTTCTCCGGGGGCAACCTACAATGAGCAGTTCTTC. Its translation: CSASSPGATYNEQFF.

This clonotype turned up a few times. This chain uses TRBV5-1 with TRBJ1-2, with D maybe TRBD1 (5 bases). This CDR3 is built from 14 residues. Per germline, CDR1 SGHRS and CDR2 YFSETQ. Between the trimmed V and J ends, which lost 3 bases and 1 base, there was a span of 10 bases. For the CDR3, the DNA is TGCGCCAGCAGCTGGGGACCAAATAACTATGGCTACACCTTC. Translated: CASSWGPNNYGYTF.

The chain carries TRBV12-3 or TRBV12-4 and TRBJ2-2, with D unresolved. V was shortened by 6 bases and J by 5 bases, with 10 bases between the two germline ends. The CDR3 extends over 13 amino acids. The CDR3 loop reads CASRDGMTGELFF. In DNA form, the CDR3 reads TGTGCCAGCAGGGACGGAATGACCGGGGAGCTGTTTTTT.

The chain is built from TRBV9 and TRBJ2-4, with TRBD2 matching over 8 bases. The germline CDR1 and CDR2 sequences are SGDLS and YYNGEE. The CDR3 sequence is 20 residues long. Trimming cost V 5 bases and J 7 bases; bases outside gene matches: 26. The CDR3 coding sequence is TGTGCCAGCAGTCCGGAGCTAGCGGGTCCCTTGGGGTCCGGAGGGAACATTCAGTACTTC. Encoded protein: CASSPELAGPLGSGGNIQYF.

V and J are TRBV20-1 and TRBJ1-6; possibly TRBD1 for D (5 bases). Trimming took 2 bases from V and 0 from J, leaving 8 bases between them. In germline, CDR1 is DFQATT, CDR2 SNEGSKA (reference sequence). There are 15 residues in the CDR3. CDR3 coding DNA: TGCAGTGCTAGACCCGACAGCTCCTATAATTCACCCCTCCACTTT. This sequence encodes CSARPDSSYNSPLHF.

This clonotype was detected only a few times. The rearrangement uses TRBV7-2 and TRBJ2-3; no definite D call. Germline V gene sequence: CDR1 SGHTA, CDR2 FQGNSA. This CDR3 comprises 14 residues. V lost 1 base and J 7 bases, leaving 12 bases between the germline ends. This CDR3 is CASSLVGESNTQYF. The CDR3 DNA reads as TGTGCCAGCAGCTTAGTAGGCGAGTCGAATACGCAGTATTTT. Full variable domain (outside the CDR3, taken from reference TRBV7-2 and TRBJ2-3): GAGVSQSPSNKVTEKGKDVELRCDPISGHTALYWYRQSLGQGLEFLIYFQGNSAPDKSGLPSDRFSAERTGGSVSTLTIQRTQQEDSAVYLCASSLVGESNTQYFGPGTRLTVL.

Only a few counts were recorded for this clonotype. This chain joins TRBV9 and TRBJ1-5, with 8 positions matching TRBD1. With 6 bases clipped from V and 1 base from J, the junction kept 6 bases outside the gene matches. CDR1 SGDLS and CDR2 YYNGEE come from the germline V gene. This CDR3 is built from 15 residues. For the CDR3, the DNA is TGTGCCAGCACACCGACAGGGGCGAGCAATCAGCCCCAGCATTTT. It is translated as CASTPTGASNQPQHF.

The sample holds a few counts of this clonotype. The chain has TRBV30 and TRBJ1-1; unclear D gene. CDR3 length: 13 residues. Trimming pared 4 bases from V and 1 base from J, leaving 10 bases between. Germline V CDR1 and CDR2: GTSNPN, SVGIG (reference sequence). The CDR3 bases are TGTGCCTGGATTGAGCTGTGGAACACTGAAGCTTTCTTT. This encodes CAWIELWNTEAFF. The variable domain in full, completed from reference TRBV30 and TRBJ1-1, reads SQTIHQWPATLVQPVGSPLSLECTVEGTSNPNLYWYRQAAGRGLQLLFYSVGIGQISSEVPQNLSASRPQDRQFILSSKKLLLSDSGFYLCAWIELWNTEAFFGQGTRLTVV.

The chain is built from TRBV29-1 and TRBJ2-5, with TRBD2 matching 11 bases. After removal of 7 bases from V and 0 bases from J, the junction contained 4 bases not matched to a gene. The CDR3 consists of 14 residues. The germline V gene encodes CDR1 SQVTM and CDR2 ANQGSEA. CDR3 protein: CSGSGGVYQETQYF. The DNA of the CDR3 is TGCAGCGGTAGCGGGGGGGTTTACCAAGAGACCCAGTACTTC.

This clonotype showed up just a few times. The rearrangement joins TRBV12-3 or TRBV12-4 to TRBJ1-3; D is perhaps TRBD1 (6 bases). The CDR3 spans 21 residues. V was cut by 2 bases and J by 0 bases, with 26 bases left in between. The CDR3 protein is CASSLKATGRRLALSGNTIYF. The CDR3 nucleotides read TGTGCCAGCAGTTTAAAAGCCACAGGGAGACGGCTTGCACTCTCTGGAAACACCATATATTTT.

This clonotype was counted a few times. This chain uses TRBV24-1 with TRBJ2-3; D is perhaps TRBD2 (5 bases). This CDR3 contains 15 residues. The V end was cut by 0 bases, the J end by 2 bases, with 8 bases between. The germline V gene has CDR1 KGHDR and CDR2 SFDVKD. The CDR3 DNA follows: TGTGCCACCAGTGATTTGCAGGACTCCACAGATACGCAGTATTTT. This gives the protein CATSDLQDSTDTQYF.

This chain links TRBV10-2 with TRBJ2-7, with D maybe TRBD1 (6 bases). This CDR3 comprises 13 residues. V dropped 4 bases and J dropped 5 bases, with 12 bases sitting between them. Germline assignment: CDR1 WSHSY and CDR2 SAAADI. CDR3 residues: CASSVTGFHEQYV. The CDR3 nucleotides are TGCGCCAGCAGTGTTACAGGGTTCCACGAGCAGTACGTC.

This clonotype showed up just a few times. The chain employs TRBV4-1 and TRBJ1-6, with D possibly matching TRBD1 (5 bases). The CDR3 loop spans 17 amino acids. The V gene lost 0 bases and the J gene lost 6 bases, with 15 bases spanning the gap. Looked up from germline, CDR1 is MGHRA and CDR2 is YSYEKL. For the CDR3, the DNA is TGCGCCAGCAGCCAAGATTTATGGGGACGGCCTAATTCACCCCTCCACTTT. This codes for CASSQDLWGRPNSPLHF.

There are many counts of this clonotype. This chain uses TRBV7-9 with TRBJ1-4, with D unclear. This CDR3 has 13 residues. The V gene lost 3 bases and the J gene lost 4 bases, with 6 bases spanning the gap. Germline V gives CDR1 SEHNR, CDR2 FQNEAQ (reference sequence). The CDR3 region has the DNA TGTGCCAGCAGCTTTCAGCTTAATGAAAAACTGTTTTTT. Its translation is CASSFQLNEKLFF.

The gene calls are TRBV3-1 and TRBJ2-7, with unresolved D. The V end lost 4 bases, the J end lost 6 bases, and 10 bases lay between the germline ends. Per germline, CDR1 LGHDT and CDR2 YNNKEL (reference sequence). The CDR3 is 12 residues long. Written as DNA, the CDR3 is TGTGCCAGCAGCCCCCGGGTGGGCGAGCAGTACTTC. It codes for CASSPRVGEQYF.

This clonotype was observed a handful of times. The genes are TRBV30 and TRBJ1-1; the match to TRBD1 covers 9 bases. Germline V lookup: CDR1 GTSNPN, CDR2 SVGIG (reference sequence). This CDR3 is 12 amino acids long. V was clipped by 5 bases and J by 6 bases; unmatched bases: 4. For the CDR3, the DNA is TGTGCCTGGGGACAGGGGACGGCTGAAGCTTTCTTT. Amino acids: CAWGQGTAEAFF.

In this sample, this clonotype turned up a few times. V usage is TRBV29-1 and J usage is TRBJ2-3; no clear D. Germline CDR1 SQVTM, CDR2 ANQGSEA. The CDR3 sequence is 11 residues long. V lost 3 bases, J lost 2 bases, and 3 bases lay in between. CDR3 DNA sequence: TGCAGCGTTGACTTCACAGATACGCAGTATTTT. It yields the protein CSVDFTDTQYF.

The CDR3 nucleotides are TGTGCCAGCAGCGTAGGACAGCGACAAGAGACCCAGTACTTC. Its translation: CASSVGQRQETQYF. The chain uses TRBV9 and TRBJ2-5; the D gene is possibly TRBD1 (5 bases). Trimming removed 0 bases from V and 2 bases from J, with 8 bases in between. This CDR3 has 14 amino acids. Germline V gene data show CDR1 as SGDLS and CDR2 as YYNGEE.